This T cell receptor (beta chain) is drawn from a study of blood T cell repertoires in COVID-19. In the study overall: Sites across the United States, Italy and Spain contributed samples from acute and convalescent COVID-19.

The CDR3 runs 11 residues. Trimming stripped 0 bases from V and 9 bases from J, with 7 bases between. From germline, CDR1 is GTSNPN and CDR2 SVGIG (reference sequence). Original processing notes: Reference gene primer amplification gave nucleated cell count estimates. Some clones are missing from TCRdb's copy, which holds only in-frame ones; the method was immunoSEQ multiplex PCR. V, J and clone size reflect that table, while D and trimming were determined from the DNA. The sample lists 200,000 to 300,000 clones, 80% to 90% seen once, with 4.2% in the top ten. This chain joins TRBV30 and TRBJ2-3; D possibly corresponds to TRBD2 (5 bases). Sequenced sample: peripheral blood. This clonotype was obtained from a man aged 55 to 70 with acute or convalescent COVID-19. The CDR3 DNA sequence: TGTGCCTGGAGTGTGAGGGAGACGCAGTATTTT. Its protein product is CAWSVRETQYF.